The source of this T cell receptor beta chain is a study of blood T cell repertoires in COVID-19. For the study at large: Specimens from acute and convalescent COVID-19 originated in the United States, Italy and Spain.

In its sample, this clone was seen once. Only in-frame clones appear in the TCRdb table, and some are missing; sequencing was by immunoSEQ multiplex PCR. The sample lists around 78,000 clones; 88% were seen once. This CDR3 is built from 12 residues. The germline CDR1 and CDR2 sequences are LNHDA and SQIVND (reference sequence). V lost 7 bases, J lost 3 bases, and 10 bases lay in between. Sample: peripheral blood. The receptor was isolated from a man between 50 and 59 years old with active COVID-19. The chain joins TRBV19 to TRBJ2-7; D perhaps matches TRBD2 (5 bases). The CDR3 sequence: CASKSSGYEQYF. The DNA for the CDR3 is TGTGCCAGTAAATCCAGCGGCTACGAGCAGTACTTC.